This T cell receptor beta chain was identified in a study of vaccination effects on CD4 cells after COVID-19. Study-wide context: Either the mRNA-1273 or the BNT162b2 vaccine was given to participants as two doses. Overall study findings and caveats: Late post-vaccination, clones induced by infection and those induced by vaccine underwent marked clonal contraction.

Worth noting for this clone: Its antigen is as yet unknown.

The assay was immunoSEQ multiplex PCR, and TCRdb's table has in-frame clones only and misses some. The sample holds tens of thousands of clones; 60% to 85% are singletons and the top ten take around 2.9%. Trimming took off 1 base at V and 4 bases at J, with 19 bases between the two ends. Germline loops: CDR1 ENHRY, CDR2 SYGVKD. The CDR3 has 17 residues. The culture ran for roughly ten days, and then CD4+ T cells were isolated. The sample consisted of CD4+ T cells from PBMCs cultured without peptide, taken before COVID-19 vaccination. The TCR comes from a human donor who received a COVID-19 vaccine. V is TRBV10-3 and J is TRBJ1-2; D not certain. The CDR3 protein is CAISELKTWRTTYGYTF. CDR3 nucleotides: TGTGCCATCAGTGAGTTGAAGACATGGAGGACGACCTATGGCTACACCTTC.